Listed here is a single TCR beta chain. Different DNA sequences within this sample yield the same CDR3. Here immunoSEQ multiplex PCR was the method, and the copy in TCRdb shows in-frame clones only, minus some. The sample has almost 70,000 clones, around 80% seen once. This specimen comes from a study of T cell responses to AZD1222 COVID-19 vaccine. The V gene's germline CDR1 is SQVTM and CDR2 ANQGSEA. The CDR3 is 12 amino acids. The ends lost 6 bases at V and 3 bases at J; junction bases unmatched: 2. The specimen comprised peripheral blood, sampled 28 days after the second AZD1222 dose. This TCR came from an adult who received the AZD1222 COVID-19 vaccine. The chain has TRBV29-1 and TRBJ1-3; 7 bases map to TRBD1. In DNA form, the CDR3 reads TGCAGCGTAAGGGACAGTGGAAACACCATATATTTT. Translation: CSVRDSGNTIYF.